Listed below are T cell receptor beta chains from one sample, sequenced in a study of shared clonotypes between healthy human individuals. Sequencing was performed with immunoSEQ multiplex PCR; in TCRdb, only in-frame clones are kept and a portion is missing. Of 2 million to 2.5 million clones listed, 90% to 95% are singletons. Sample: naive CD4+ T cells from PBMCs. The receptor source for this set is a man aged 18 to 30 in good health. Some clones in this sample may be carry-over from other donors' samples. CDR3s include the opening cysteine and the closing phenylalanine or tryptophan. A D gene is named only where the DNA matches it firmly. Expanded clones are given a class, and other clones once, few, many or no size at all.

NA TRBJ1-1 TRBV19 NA CASSPWVTETEAFF TGTGCCAGTAGTCCTTGGGTGACAGAAACTGAAGCTTTCTTT
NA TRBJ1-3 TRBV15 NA CATSRPKASLSGNTIYF TGTGCCACCAGCAGACCAAAGGCCAGCCTTTCTGGAAACACCATATATTTT
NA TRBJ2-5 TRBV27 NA CASSLVPSVGTPQETQYF TGTGCCAGCAGTTTAGTTCCCAGCGTGGGTACCCCTCAAGAGACCCAGTACTTC
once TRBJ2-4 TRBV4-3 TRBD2 CASSQDLGGRAKNIQYF TGCGCCAGCAGCCAAGATCTGGGGGGGAGGGCCAAAAACATTCAGTACTTC
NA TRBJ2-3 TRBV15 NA CATSRVGRASTDTQYF TGTGCCACCAGCAGAGTAGGCAGGGCTAGCACAGATACGCAGTATTTT
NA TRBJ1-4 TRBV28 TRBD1 CASSFYRGTEKLFF TGTGCCAGCAGTTTTTACAGGGGGACGGAAAAACTGTTTTTT
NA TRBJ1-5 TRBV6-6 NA CASSYGRPGAGVPQHF TGTGCCAGCAGTTACGGACGGCCCGGGGCCGGGGTGCCCCAGCATTTT
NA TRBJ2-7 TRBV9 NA CASSVEAVSSYEQYF TGTGCCAGCAGCGTAGAGGCAGTGAGCTCCTACGAGCAGTACTTC
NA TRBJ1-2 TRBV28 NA CASGGPTNYGYTF TGTGCCAGCGGGGGTCCCACTAACTATGGCTACACCTTC
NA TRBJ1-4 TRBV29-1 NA CSVVRGSNEKLFF TGCAGCGTTGTCAGGGGTTCTAATGAAAAACTGTTTTTT
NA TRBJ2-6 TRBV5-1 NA CASSPVEGSPGANVLTF TGCGCCAGCAGCCCCGTAGAAGGATCCCCTGGGGCCAACGTCCTGACTTTC
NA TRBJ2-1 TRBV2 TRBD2 CASSQGLAGGENEQFF TGTGCCAGCAGTCAGGGACTAGCGGGAGGTGAGAATGAGCAGTTCTTC
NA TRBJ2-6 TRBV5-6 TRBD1 CASSLDRGEMANVLTF TGTGCCAGCAGCCTCGACAGGGGTGAAATGGCCAACGTCCTGACTTTC
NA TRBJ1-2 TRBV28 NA CASSLTAPRGYGYTF TGTGCCAGCAGTTTAACGGCACCGAGGGGCTATGGCTACACCTTC
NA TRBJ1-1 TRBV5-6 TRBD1 CASSFLKGAQGVVFF TGTGCCAGCAGCTTTTTGAAAGGGGCCCAGGGGGTTGTTTTCTTT
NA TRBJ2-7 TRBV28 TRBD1 CASSPAGQGAYEQYF TGTGCCAGCAGTCCCGCCGGACAGGGGGCTTACGAGCAGTACTTC
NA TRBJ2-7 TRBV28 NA CASSPSSVYEQYF TGTGCCAGCAGTCCATCTAGCGTCTACGAGCAGTACTTC
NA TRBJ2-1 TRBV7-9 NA CASSLGGFNEQFF TGTGCCAGCAGCTTAGGGGGGTTCAATGAGCAGTTCTTC
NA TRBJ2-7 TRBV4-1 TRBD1 CASSRGTGLSYEQYF TGCGCCAGCAGCCGAGGGACAGGCCTCTCCTACGAGCAGTACTTC
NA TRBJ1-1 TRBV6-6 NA CASRPATGSTEAFF TGTGCCAGCAGACCCGCGACGGGGTCCACTGAAGCTTTCTTT
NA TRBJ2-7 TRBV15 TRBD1 CATSSPDGTAYEQYF TGTGCCACCAGCAGCCCTGACGGGACAGCGTACGAGCAGTACTTC